The present T cell receptor (beta chain) was sequenced within a study of identical twins. This clonotype was counted ten times or more. TCRdb itself ran the 5' RACE reads through MiXCR, one entry per CDR3 protein. The sample comprises 600,000 to 800,000 distinct CDR3 sequences, approximately 22% of which are singletons, and about 4.5% rests with the top ten. Germline V CDR1 and CDR2: MRHNA, SNTAGT. CDR3 length: 15 residues. V trimming: 6 bases; J trimming: 3 bases; junction bases outside the gene matches: 5. Healthy Caucasians made up all donors. The data also belong to a second study, concerning T cells expressing NK-cell markers. That report adds: Sorted CD3+CD56+NKG2C+, CD3+CD56+NKG2C- and CD3+CD56-NKG2C+ T cells provided the TCR beta repertoires. Dominance of the CD3+CD56-NKG2C+ fraction by these clonotypes also held in a handful of donors.

Material for sequencing was PBMCs. This sequence originates from a woman aged 18-29 years in good health. V is TRBV6-4 and J is TRBJ2-3; 11 nucleotides match TRBD1. CDR3 DNA sequence: TGTGCCAGCAGCCGGACAGGGGGCGCGACAGATACGCAGTATTTT. Translation gives CASSRTGGATDTQYF.